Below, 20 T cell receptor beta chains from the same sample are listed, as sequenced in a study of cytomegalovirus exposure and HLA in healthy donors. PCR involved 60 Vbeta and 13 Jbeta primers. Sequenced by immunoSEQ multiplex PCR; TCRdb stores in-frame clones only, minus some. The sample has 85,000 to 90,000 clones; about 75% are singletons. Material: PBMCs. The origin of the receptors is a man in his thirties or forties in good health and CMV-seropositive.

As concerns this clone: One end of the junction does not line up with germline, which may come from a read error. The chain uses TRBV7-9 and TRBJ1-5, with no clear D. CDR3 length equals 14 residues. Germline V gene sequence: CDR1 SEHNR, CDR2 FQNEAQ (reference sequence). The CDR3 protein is CSSSLVPGNQPQHF. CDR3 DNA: TGTTCCAGCAGCTTAGTCCCGGGCAATCAGCCCCAGCATTTT.

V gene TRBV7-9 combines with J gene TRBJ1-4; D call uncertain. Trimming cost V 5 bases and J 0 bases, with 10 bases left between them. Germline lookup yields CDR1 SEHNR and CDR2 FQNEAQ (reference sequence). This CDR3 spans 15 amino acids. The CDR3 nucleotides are TGTGCCAGCAGCGCCTACAGAGCAACTAATGAAAAACTGTTTTTT. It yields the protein CASSAYRATNEKLFF.

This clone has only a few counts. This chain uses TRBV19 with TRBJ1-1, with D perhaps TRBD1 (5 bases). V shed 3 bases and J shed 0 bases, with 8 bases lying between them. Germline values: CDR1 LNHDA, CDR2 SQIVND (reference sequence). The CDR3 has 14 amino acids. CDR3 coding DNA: TGTGCCAGTAGTATGGGGCGGATGAACACTGAAGCTTTCTTT. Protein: CASSMGRMNTEAFF.

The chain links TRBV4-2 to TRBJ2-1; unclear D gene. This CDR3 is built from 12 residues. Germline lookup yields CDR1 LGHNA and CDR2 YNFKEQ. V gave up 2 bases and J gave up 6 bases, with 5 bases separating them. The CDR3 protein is CASSQRSNEQFF. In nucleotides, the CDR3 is TGTGCCAGCAGCCAACGGAGCAATGAGCAGTTCTTC.

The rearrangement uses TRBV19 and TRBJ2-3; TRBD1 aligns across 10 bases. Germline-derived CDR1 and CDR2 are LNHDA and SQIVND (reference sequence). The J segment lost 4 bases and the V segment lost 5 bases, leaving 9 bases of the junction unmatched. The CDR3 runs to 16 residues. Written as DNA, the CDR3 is TGTGCCAGTAGTCAATCCCCCGGGACAGGGGCAGATACGCAGTATTTT. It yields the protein CASSQSPGTGADTQYF.

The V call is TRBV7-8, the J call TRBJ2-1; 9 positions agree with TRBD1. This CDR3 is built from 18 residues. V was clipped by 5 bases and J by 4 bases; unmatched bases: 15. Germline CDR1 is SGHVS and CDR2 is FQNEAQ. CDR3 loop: CASSRYTGGATQYNEQFF. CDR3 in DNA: TGTGCCAGCAGCCGCTATACAGGGGGCGCGACCCAATACAATGAGCAGTTCTTC.

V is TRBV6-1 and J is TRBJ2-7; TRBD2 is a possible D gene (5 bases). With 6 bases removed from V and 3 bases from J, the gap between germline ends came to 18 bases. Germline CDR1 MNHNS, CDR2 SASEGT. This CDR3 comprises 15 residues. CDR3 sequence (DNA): TGTGCCAGCAGCCGAACCATGACGGGAAACTACGAGCAGTACTTC. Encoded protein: CASSRTMTGNYEQYF.

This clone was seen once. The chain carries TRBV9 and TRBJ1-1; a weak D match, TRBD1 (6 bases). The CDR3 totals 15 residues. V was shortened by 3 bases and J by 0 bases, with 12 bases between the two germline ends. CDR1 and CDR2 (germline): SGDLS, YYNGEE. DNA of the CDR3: TGTGCCAGCAGCGAGGGGGGGCTCATGAACACTGAAGCTTTCTTT. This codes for CASSEGGLMNTEAFF.

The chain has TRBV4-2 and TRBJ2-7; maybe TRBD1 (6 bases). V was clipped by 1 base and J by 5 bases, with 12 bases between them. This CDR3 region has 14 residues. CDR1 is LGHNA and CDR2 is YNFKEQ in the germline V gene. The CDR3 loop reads CASSQVDRLNEQYF. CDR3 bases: TGTGCCAGCAGCCAAGTCGACAGGTTAAACGAGCAGTACTTC.

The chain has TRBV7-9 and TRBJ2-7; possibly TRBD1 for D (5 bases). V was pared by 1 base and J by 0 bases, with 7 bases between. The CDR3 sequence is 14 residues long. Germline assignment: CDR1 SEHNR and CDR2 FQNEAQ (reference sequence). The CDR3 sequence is CASSLVTASYEQYF. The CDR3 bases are TGTGCCAGCAGCTTAGTGACAGCCTCCTACGAGCAGTACTTC.

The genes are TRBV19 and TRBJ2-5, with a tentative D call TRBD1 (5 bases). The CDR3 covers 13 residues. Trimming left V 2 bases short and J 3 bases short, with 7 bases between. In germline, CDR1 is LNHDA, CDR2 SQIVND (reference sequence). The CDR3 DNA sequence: TGTGCCAGTAGTATACAGACAGAAGAGACCCAGTACTTC. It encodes CASSIQTEETQYF. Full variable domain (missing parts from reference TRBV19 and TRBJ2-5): DGGITQSPKYLFRKEGQNVTLSCEQNLNHDAMYWYRQDPGQGLRLIYYSQIVNDFQKGDIAEGYSVSREKKESFPLTVTSAQKNPTAFYLCASSIQTEETQYFGPGTRLLVL.

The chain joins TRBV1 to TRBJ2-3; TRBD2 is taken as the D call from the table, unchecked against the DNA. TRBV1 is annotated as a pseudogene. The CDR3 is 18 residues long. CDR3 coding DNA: TGCACCAGCAGCCAAGTGGCTAGCGGGGGGCTTTACACAGATACGCAGTATTTT. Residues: CTSSQVASGGLYTDTQYF.

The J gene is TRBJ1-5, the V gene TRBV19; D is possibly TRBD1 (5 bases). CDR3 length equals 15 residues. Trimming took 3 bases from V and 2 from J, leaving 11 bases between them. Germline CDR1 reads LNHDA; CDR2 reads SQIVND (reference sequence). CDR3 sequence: CASSIIGGGNQPQHF. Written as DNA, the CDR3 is TGTGCCAGTAGTATTATAGGAGGGGGCAATCAGCCCCAGCATTTT. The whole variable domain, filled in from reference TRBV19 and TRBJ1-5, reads DGGITQSPKYLFRKEGQNVTLSCEQNLNHDAMYWYRQDPGQGLRLIYYSQIVNDFQKGDIAEGYSVSREKKESFPLTVTSAQKNPTAFYLCASSIIGGGNQPQHFGDGTRLSIL.

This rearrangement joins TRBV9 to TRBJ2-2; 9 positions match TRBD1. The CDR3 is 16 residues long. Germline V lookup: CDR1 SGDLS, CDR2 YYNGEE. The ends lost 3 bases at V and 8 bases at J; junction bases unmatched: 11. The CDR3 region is CASSEDLQGAGGELFF. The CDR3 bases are TGTGCCAGCAGCGAAGACCTACAGGGGGCAGGGGGGGAGCTGTTTTTT. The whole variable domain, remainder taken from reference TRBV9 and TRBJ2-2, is DSGVTQTPKHLITATGQRVTLRCSPRSGDLSVYWYQQSLDQGLQFLIQYYNGEERAKGNILERFSAQQFPDLHSELNLSSLELGDSALYFCASSEDLQGAGGELFFGEGSRLTVL.

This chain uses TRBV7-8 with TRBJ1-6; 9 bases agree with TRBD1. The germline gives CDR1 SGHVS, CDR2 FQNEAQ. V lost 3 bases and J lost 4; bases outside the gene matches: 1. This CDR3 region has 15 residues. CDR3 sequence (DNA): TGTGCCAGCAGCTTTGGGACAGGGTATAATTCACCCCTCCACTTT. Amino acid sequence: CASSFGTGYNSPLHF.

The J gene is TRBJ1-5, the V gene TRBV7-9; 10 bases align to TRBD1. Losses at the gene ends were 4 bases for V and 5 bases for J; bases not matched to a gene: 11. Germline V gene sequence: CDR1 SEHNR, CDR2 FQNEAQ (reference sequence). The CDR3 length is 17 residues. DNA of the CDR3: TGTGCCAGCAGCTCGGGACAGGGGTTTTTTGAGGATCAGCCCCAGCATTTT. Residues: CASSSGQGFFEDQPQHF.

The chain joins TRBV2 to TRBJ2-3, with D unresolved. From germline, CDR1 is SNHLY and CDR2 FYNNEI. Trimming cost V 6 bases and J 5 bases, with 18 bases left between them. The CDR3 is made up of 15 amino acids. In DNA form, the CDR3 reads TGTGCCAGCAGGGAGACGATAAAAAGTCAAGATACGCAGTATTTT. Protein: CASRETIKSQDTQYF.

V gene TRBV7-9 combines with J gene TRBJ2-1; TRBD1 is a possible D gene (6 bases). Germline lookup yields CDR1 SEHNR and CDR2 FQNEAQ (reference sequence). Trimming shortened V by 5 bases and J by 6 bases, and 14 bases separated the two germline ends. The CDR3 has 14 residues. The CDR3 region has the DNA TGTGCCAGCAGCGACACCACAGGGTTCAATGAGCAGTTCTTC. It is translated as CASSDTTGFNEQFF. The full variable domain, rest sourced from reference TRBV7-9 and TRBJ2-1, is DTGVSQNPRHKITKRGQNVTFRCDPISEHNRLYWYRQTLGQGPEFLTYFQNEAQLEKSRLLSDRFSAERPKGSFSTLEIQRTEQGDSAMYLCASSDTTGFNEQFFGPGTRLTVL.

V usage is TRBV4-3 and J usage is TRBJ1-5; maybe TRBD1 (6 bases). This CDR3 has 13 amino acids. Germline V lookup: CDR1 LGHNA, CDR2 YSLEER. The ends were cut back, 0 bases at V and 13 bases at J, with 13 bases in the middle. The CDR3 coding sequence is TGCGCCAGCAGCCAAGATCTTTACGGGACACAGCATTTT. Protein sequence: CASSQDLYGTQHF.

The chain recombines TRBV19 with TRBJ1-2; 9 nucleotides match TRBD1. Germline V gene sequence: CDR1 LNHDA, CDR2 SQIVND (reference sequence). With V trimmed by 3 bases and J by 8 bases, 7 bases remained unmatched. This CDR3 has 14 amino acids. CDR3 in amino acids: CASSIPGTGFGYTF. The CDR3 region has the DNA TGTGCCAGTAGTATCCCTGGGACAGGGTTCGGCTACACCTTC.